This TCR beta chain appears in the sequencing data of a study of blood T cells in healthy people across ages. The sample, around 9.9 milliliters of peripheral blood, was drawn from each donor. Total RNA was extracted at no less than 6 micrograms per sample. Findings of the study overall: Age showed a roughly linear inverse relationship with TCR beta diversity per million T cells.

This clonotype has a handful of counts. Its antigen is undetermined. Together with a sample-barcoded 5' primer, a J-beta primer mix was included in a second PCR lasting about 6 to 11 cycles. Researchers report that a template-switch adaptor with 12 random nucleotides tagged each cDNA molecule. TCRdb ran MiXCR on the 5' RACE reads and lists one entry per CDR3 protein. The sample lists approximately 1.5 million distinct CDR3 sequences, about 45% occurring once. In germline, CDR1 is MDHEN, CDR2 SYDVKM. The CDR3 is made up of 12 amino acids. Trimming left V 9 bases short and J 3 bases short, with 12 bases between.

Sequencing was carried out using blood. This chain joins TRBV28 and TRBJ2-7, with a tentative D call TRBD1 (5 bases). The TCR originated in a woman under 30 in good health. In nucleotides, the CDR3 is TGTGCCAGTCAGGGCCAGGTCTACGAGCAGTACTTC. Protein: CASQGQVYEQYF.